This T cell receptor beta chain was recovered during a study of tumor-infiltrating lymphocytes in primary liver carcinoma. At the level of the study: Among the tumors, stages were T1-T3 N0M0 and sizes roughly 4 to 10 cm.

Points from the study as a whole: Tumors had a top-250-clone fraction that was significantly higher than blood (p = 0.039).

Co-extraction yielded RNA and DNA from approximately 22-30 mg of unsorted bulk tissue. No treatment had been given to the patients, who were chronically infected with HBV. All tumor specimens exceeded 80% viable tumor cells. Concerning this clonotype: What it recognizes is unknown. Its ends do not fully match the called genes, so a read error is possible.

The germline CDR1 and CDR2 sequences are SGHAT and FQNNGV. The CDR3 length is 15 residues. Priming with a constant-region primer yielded TCR beta cDNA from 450 to 600 ng total RNA. TCR beta libraries came from three nested multiplex PCR rounds using slightly modified ARM-PCR. Both of the initial two PCR rounds ran for nine to eleven cycles and employed TRBV1-TRBV30 forward primers alongside a C-beta reverse primer. Each CDR3 protein gets one entry after TCRdb re-called the multiplex PCR reads with MiXCR. The sample has 95,000 to 100,000 distinct CDR3 sequences; around 71% are singletons. This receptor was taken from a woman aged 55-69 years with primary liver carcinoma and hepatitis B virus infection. This chain uses TRBV11-2 with TRBJ1-1, with D unclear. Source material: liver tumor tissue from sampling region 2. Described subset: tumor region T2, inferior pole. CDR3 in DNA: TGTGCCGGCAGCCACGGTCGCGGCCGGCGGATCGAAGCTTTCTTT. Protein sequence: CAGSHGRGRRIEAFF.